This T cell receptor beta chain was sequenced in a study of control samples from healthy donors and cancer patients. Worth noting for this clone: Compared with germline, one end of the junction differs, possibly owing to a read error.

Germline V lookup: CDR1 SEHNR, CDR2 FQNEAQ (reference sequence). The CDR3 has 16 amino acids. TCRdb's copy holds only in-frame clones and misses some; the assay was immunoSEQ multiplex PCR. This sample carries 40,000 to 60,000 clones, 80% to 90% of them seen once, and the ten largest clones take 2.8%. Sequencing was performed on PBMCs. The TCR was taken from a woman between 50 and 59 years old with lung cancer. The chain has TRBV7-9 and TRBJ2-3; D might be TRBD1 (7 bases). The CDR3 spells CASRTGGTERTGTQYF. Here the CDR3 DNA reads TGTGCCAGCCGAACTGGGGGGACAGAAAGAACAGGTACGCAGTATTTT.